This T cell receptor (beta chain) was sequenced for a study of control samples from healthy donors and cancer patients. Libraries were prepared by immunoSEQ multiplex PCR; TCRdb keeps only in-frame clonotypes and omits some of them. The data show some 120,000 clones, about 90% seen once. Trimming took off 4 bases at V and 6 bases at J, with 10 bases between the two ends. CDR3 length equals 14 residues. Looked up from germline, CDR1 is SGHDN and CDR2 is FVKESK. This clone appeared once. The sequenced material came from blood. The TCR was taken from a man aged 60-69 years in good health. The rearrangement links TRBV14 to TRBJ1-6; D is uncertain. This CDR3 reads CASSPTRSNSPLHF. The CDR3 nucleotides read TGTGCCAGCAGCCCGACTCGGAGTAATTCACCCCTCCACTTT.